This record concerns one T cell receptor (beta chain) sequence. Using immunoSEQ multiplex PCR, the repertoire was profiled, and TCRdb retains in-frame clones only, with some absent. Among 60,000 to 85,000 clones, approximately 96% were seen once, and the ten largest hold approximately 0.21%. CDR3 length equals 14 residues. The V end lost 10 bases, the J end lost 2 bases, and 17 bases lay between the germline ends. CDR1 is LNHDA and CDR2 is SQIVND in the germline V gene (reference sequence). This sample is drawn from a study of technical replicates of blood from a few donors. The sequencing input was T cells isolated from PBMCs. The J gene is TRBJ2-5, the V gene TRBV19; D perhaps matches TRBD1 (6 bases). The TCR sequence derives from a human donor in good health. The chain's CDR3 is CATSKGHPQETQYF. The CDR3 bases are TGTGCCACGAGCAAGGGACACCCTCAAGAGACCCAGTACTTC.